A single sample gave rise to the 3 T cell receptor beta chains below, sequenced in a study of cytotoxic CD8 clonotypes in ibrutinib-treated CLL. The repertoire was sequenced with immunoSEQ multiplex PCR; TCRdb's copy has only in-frame clones and lacks some. The data hold 15,000 or so clones, with 68% observed a single time. The source material was PBMCs, sampled before ibrutinib treatment. The source is a human donor with chronic lymphocytic leukemia.

The gene calls are TRBV7-7 and TRBJ2-7; maybe TRBD2 (6 bases). Per germline, CDR1 SSHAT and CDR2 FNYEAQ (reference sequence). The CDR3 totals 15 residues. V was shortened by 5 bases and J by 4 bases, with 18 bases between the two germline ends. CDR3 residues: CASSPGGGEDYEQYF. CDR3 DNA: TGTGCCAGCAGCCCCGGCGGAGGGGAGGATTACGAGCAGTACTTC.

The CDR3 sequence is CASRPGQSYSEAFF. CDR3 in DNA: TGTGCCAGCAGGCCGGGACAGTCGTATAGTGAAGCTTTCTTT. The chain couples TRBV2 to TRBJ1-1, with 7 bases matching TRBD1. The V and J ends lost 6 bases and 7 bases, in that order; junction bases with no gene match: 11. CDR3 length: 14 residues. Germline loops: CDR1 SNHLY, CDR2 FYNNEI.

This clone has just a few counts. The chain carries TRBV30 and TRBJ2-7; no firm D call. The germline CDR1 and CDR2 sequences are GTSNPN and SVGIG (reference sequence). The CDR3 contains 12 residues. V was cut by 1 base and J by 5 bases, with 9 bases left in between. The CDR3 reads CAWSGQGHEQYF. CDR3 DNA sequence: TGTGCCTGGAGTGGTCAAGGCCACGAGCAGTACTTC.